Below are 10 T cell receptor beta chains sequenced from a single sample in a study of control samples from healthy donors and cancer patients. Using immunoSEQ multiplex PCR, the repertoire was profiled, and TCRdb retains in-frame clones only, with some absent. The data show about 170,000 clones, with 90% to 95% seen just once and around 1.3% held by the top ten. The specimen sequenced was blood. These receptors were obtained from a woman aged 18-35 years in good health.

The chain recombines TRBV11-2 with TRBJ2-5, with D maybe TRBD2 (6 bases). This CDR3 region has 14 residues. CDR1 is SGHAT and CDR2 is FQNNGV in the germline V gene. The V end was cut by 2 bases, the J end by 5 bases, with 12 bases between. Here the CDR3 DNA reads TGTGCCAGCAGCTTATTCCCCAGCGGGGAGACCCAGTACTTC. Amino acid sequence: CASSLFPSGETQYF.

The chain joins TRBV29-1 to TRBJ2-1, with D hard to call. The length of the CDR3 is 13 residues. Germline loops: CDR1 SQVTM, CDR2 ANQGSEA. Trimming took 5 bases from V and 0 from J, leaving 8 bases between them. The DNA for the CDR3 is TGCAGCGTTCACCCGAGCTCCTACAATGAGCAGTTCTTC. Translating gives CSVHPSSYNEQFF.

The J gene is TRBJ1-2, the V gene TRBV5-1; TRBD1 agrees at 9 bases. This CDR3 region has 15 residues. Trimming cost V 4 bases and J 4 bases; bases outside gene matches: 8. The germline gives CDR1 SGHRS, CDR2 YFSETQ. Here the CDR3 DNA reads TGCGCCAGCAGCGCGGGACAGGGATTGATCTATGGCTACACCTTC. Translated, it gives CASSAGQGLIYGYTF.

The gene calls are TRBV6-2 or TRBV6-3 and TRBJ1-2; D is uncertain. The germline gives CDR1 MNHEY, CDR2 SVGEGT. V lost 2 bases and J lost 1, with 5 bases in between. This CDR3 contains 13 residues. The CDR3 DNA reads as TGTGCCAGCAGTTACGGTCATAACTATGGCTACACCTTC. Its protein product is CASSYGHNYGYTF.

V gene TRBV11-2 combines with J gene TRBJ2-2; weak D call: TRBD1 (5 bases). The V gene's germline CDR1 is SGHAT and CDR2 FQNNGV. V was clipped by 2 bases and J by 1 base, with 8 bases between them. There are 15 residues in the CDR3. CDR3 amino acids: CASSLSGLNTGELFF. The CDR3, as DNA: TGTGCCAGCAGCTTATCAGGGTTGAACACCGGGGAGCTGTTTTTT.

V and J are TRBV28 and TRBJ2-1; D is uncertain. Germline CDR1 and CDR2: MDHEN and SYDVKM. The V gene lost 5 bases and the J gene lost 0 bases, with 11 bases spanning the gap. This CDR3 spans 15 amino acids. Written as DNA, the CDR3 is TGTGCCAGCAGTCTTACAGTTAGCTCCTACAATGAGCAGTTCTTC. Protein: CASSLTVSSYNEQFF.

The V gene is TRBV5-5, the J gene TRBJ1-3; D gene uncertain. Germline CDR1 reads SGHKS; CDR2 reads YYEKEE (reference sequence). The CDR3 is 15 residues long. V gave up 1 base and J gave up 0 bases, with 8 bases separating them. The CDR3 reads CASSLPGSSGNTIYF. The CDR3 DNA is TGTGCCAGCAGCTTGCCCGGGAGCTCTGGAAACACCATATATTTT.

V usage is TRBV6-2 or TRBV6-3 and J usage is TRBJ2-1; TRBD2 matches at 14 bases. This CDR3 has 20 amino acids. In germline, CDR1 is MNHEY, CDR2 SVGEGT. V shed 5 bases and J 6 bases; nucleotides not matched to a gene: 18. The CDR3 loop is CASSQRVSGTSGRSGNEQFF. DNA for the CDR3: TGTGCCAGCAGTCAACGAGTTTCCGGGACTAGCGGGAGAAGTGGCAATGAGCAGTTCTTC.

This chain connects TRBV15 to TRBJ2-2, with a tentative D call TRBD2 (5 bases). This CDR3 is built from 14 residues. Between the trimmed V and J ends, which lost 3 bases and 7 bases, there was a span of 12 bases. Germline CDR1 LNHNV, CDR2 YYDKDF (reference sequence). DNA of the CDR3: TGTGCCACCAGCAGGGGCGGGTTGGGCGGGGAGCTGTTTTTT. Protein product: CATSRGGLGGELFF. Full variable domain (missing parts from reference TRBV15 and TRBJ2-2): DAMVIQNPRYQVTQFGKPVTLSCSQTLNHNVMYWYQQKSSQAPKLLFHYYDKDFNNEADTPDNFQSRRPNTSFCFLDIRSPGLGDTAMYLCATSRGGLGGELFFGEGSRLTVL.

This chain connects TRBV27 to TRBJ1-5, with a tentative D call TRBD1 (5 bases). The V gene lost 6 bases and the J gene lost 7 bases, with 10 bases spanning the gap. The CDR3 length is 12 residues. Germline V CDR1 and CDR2: MNHEY, SMNVEV (reference sequence). For the CDR3, the DNA is TGTGCCAGCAGCTCAGGGAACCAGCCCCAGCATTTT. Translation gives CASSSGNQPQHF.